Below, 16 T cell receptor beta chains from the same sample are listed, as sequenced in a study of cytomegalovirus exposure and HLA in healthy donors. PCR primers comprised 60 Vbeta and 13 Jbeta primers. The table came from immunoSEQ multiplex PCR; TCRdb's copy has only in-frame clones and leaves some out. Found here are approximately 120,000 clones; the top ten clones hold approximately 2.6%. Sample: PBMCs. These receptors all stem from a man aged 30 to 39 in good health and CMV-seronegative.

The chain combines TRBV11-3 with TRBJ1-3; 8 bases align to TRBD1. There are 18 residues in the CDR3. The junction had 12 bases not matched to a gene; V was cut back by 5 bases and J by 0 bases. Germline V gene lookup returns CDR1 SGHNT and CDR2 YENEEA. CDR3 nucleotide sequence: TGTGCCAGCAGCCTAGGAGGACAGGGAGAGGACTCTGGAAACACCATATATTTT. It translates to CASSLGGQGEDSGNTIYF.

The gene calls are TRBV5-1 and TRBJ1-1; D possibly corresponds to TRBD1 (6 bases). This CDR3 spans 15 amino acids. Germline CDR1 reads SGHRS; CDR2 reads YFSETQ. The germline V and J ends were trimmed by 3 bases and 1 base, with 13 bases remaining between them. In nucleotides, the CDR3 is TGCGCCAGCAGCTCCTCCGGGACACCGAACACTGAAGCTTTCTTT. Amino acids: CASSSSGTPNTEAFF.

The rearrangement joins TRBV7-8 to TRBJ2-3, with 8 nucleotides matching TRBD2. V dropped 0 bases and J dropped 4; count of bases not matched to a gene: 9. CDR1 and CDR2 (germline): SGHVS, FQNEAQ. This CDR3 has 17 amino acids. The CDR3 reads CASSLALIAGWADTQYF. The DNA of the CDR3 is TGTGCCAGCAGCTTAGCGCTCATAGCGGGATGGGCAGATACGCAGTATTTT.

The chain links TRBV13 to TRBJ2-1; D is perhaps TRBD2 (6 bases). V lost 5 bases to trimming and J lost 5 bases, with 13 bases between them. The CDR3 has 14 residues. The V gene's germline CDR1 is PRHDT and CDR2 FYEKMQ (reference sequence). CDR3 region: CASSAGIRNNEQFF. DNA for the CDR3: TGTGCCAGCAGCGCGGGAATTCGGAACAATGAGCAGTTCTTC.

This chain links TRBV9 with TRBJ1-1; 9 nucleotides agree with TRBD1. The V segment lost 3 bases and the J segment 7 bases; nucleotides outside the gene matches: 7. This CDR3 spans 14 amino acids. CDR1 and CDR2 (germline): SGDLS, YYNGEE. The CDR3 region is CASSAGQGKSEAFF. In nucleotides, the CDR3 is TGTGCCAGCAGCGCGGGACAGGGTAAAAGTGAAGCTTTCTTT. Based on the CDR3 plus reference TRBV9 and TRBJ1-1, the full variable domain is DSGVTQTPKHLITATGQRVTLRCSPRSGDLSVYWYQQSLDQGLQFLIQYYNGEERAKGNILERFSAQQFPDLHSELNLSSLELGDSALYFCASSAGQGKSEAFFGQGTRLTVV.

The CDR3 DNA reads TGCGCCAGCAGCCAAGTGGCGGGAGGGTCCACAGATACGCAGTATTTT. This translates into CASSQVAGGSTDTQYF. The chain links TRBV4-1 to TRBJ2-3; 9 bases are a match to TRBD2. Germline-derived CDR1 and CDR2 are MGHRA and YSYEKL. The V segment lost 1 base and the J segment 2 bases; nucleotides outside the gene matches: 4. CDR3 length equals 16 residues.

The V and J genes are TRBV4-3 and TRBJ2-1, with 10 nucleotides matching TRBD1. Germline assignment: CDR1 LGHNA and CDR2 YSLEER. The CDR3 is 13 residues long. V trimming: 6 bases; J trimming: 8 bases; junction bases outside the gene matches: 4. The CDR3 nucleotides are TGCGCCAGCAGTCGGGACAGGGGCCATGAGCAGTTCTTC. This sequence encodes CASSRDRGHEQFF.

The CDR3 nucleotides read TGTGCCAGCAGCCGCCTGGGCTCGAAAGGTCTGGGACTAGCGGGAGTTGGCCTAAACAATGAGCAGTTCTTC. Translating gives CASSRLGSKGLGLAGVGLNNEQFF. V gene TRBV28 combines with J gene TRBJ2-1; TRBD2 matches at 14 bases. After removal of 6 bases from V and 5 bases from J, the junction contained 30 bases not matched to a gene. Germline lookup yields CDR1 MDHEN and CDR2 SYDVKM. The CDR3 loop spans 24 amino acids.

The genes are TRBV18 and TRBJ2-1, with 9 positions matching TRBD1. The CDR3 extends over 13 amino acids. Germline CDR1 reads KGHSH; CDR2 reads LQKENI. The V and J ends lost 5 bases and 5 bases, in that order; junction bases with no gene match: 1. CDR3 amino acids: CASSGTGNNEQFF. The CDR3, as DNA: TGTGCCAGCTCAGGGACAGGGAACAATGAGCAGTTCTTC.

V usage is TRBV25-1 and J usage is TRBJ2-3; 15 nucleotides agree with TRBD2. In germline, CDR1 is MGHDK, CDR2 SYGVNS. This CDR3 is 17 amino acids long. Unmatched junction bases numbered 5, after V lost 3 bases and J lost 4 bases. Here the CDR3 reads CASSDDGLAGGADTQYF. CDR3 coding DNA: TGTGCCAGCAGTGACGATGGACTAGCGGGAGGGGCAGATACGCAGTATTTT.

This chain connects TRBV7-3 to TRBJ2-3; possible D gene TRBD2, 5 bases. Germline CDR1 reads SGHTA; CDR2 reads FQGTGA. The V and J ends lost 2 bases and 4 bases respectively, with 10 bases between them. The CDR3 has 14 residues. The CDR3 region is CASSLSAGPDTQYF. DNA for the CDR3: TGTGCCAGCAGCTTATCGGCGGGTCCAGATACGCAGTATTTT.

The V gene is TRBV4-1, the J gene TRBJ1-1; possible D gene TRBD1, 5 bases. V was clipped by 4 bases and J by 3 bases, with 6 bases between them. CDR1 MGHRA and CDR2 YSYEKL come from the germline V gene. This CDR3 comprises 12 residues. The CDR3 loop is CASSRGDTEAFF. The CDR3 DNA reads TGCGCCAGCAGCCGGGGGGACACTGAAGCTTTCTTT.

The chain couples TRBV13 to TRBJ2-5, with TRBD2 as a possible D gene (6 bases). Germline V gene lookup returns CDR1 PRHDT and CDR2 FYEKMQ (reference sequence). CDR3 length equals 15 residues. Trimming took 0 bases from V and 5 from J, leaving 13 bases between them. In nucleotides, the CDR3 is TGTGCCAGCAGCTTAGGTGGAGGGCGATGGGAGACCCAGTACTTC. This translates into CASSLGGGRWETQYF. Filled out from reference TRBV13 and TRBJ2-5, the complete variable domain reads AAGVIQSPRHLIKEKRETATLKCYPIPRHDTVYWYQQGPGQDPQFLISFYEKMQSDKGSIPDRFSAQQFSDYHSELNMSSLELGDSALYFCASSLGGGRWETQYFGPGTRLLVL.

The CDR3 bases are TGTGCCAGCAGCTTGAGTCCCGGGAGCTCCTACAATGAGCAGTTCTTC. It encodes CASSLSPGSSYNEQFF. The chain recombines TRBV5-6 with TRBJ2-1, with a weak D call TRBD2 (6 bases). The CDR3 covers 16 residues. Looked up from germline, CDR1 is SGHDT and CDR2 is YYEEEE. V dropped 1 base and J dropped 0 bases, with 11 bases sitting between them.

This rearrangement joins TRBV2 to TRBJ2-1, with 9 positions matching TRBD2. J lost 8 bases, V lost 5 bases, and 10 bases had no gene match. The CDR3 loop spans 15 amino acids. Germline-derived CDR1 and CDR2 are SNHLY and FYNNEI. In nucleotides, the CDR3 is TGTGCCAGCAGTTCTAGCGGGGTTTTTCCCGATGAGCAGTTCTTC. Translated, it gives CASSSSGVFPDEQFF. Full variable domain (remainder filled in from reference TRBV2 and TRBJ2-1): EPEVTQTPSHQVTQMGQEVILRCVPISNHLYFYWYRQILGQKVEFLVSFYNNEISEKSEIFDDQFSVERPDGSNFTLKIRSTKLEDSAMYFCASSSSGVFPDEQFFGPGTRLTVL.

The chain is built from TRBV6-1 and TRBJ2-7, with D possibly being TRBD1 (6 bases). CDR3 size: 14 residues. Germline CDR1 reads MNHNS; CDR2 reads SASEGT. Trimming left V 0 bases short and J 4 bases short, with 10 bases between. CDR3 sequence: CASSEADSGYEQYF. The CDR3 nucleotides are TGTGCCAGCAGTGAAGCGGACAGTGGGTACGAGCAGTACTTC.